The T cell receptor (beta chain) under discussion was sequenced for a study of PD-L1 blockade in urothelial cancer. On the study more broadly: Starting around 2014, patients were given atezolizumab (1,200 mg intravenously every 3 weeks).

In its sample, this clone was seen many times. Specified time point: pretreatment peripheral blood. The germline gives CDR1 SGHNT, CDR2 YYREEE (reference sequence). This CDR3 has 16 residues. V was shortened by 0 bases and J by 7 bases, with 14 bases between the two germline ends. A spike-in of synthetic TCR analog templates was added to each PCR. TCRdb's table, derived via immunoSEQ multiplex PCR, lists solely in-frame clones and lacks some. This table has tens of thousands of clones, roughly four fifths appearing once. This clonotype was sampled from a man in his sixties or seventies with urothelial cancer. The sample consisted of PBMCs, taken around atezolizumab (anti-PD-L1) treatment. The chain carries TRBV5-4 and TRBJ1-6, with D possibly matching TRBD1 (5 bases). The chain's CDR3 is CASSLGLGQSNSPLHF. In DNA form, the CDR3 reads TGTGCCAGCAGCTTGGGGCTTGGACAATCAAATTCACCCCTCCACTTT.